A selection of T cell receptor beta chains follows, all from one sample in a study of T-cell memory formation after mild COVID-19. TCRdb itself ran the 5' RACE reads through MiXCR, one entry per CDR3 protein. The sample holds approximately 350,000 distinct CDR3 sequences; 10% to 15% are singletons and the top ten take 20% to 25%. The sample taken for sequencing was PBMCs or a T cell subset sorted from them (not recorded which). These TCRs come from a man aged 18-30 years who had mild COVID-19 (a few samples of this study predate the infection). Cell type and time point are not known. CDR3s include the opening cysteine and the closing phenylalanine or tryptophan.

v_gene	j_gene	CDR3aa
TRBV5-1	TRBJ2-1	CASSFRGGGYNEQFF
TRBV5-1	TRBJ2-5	CASSLEGLAEETQYF
TRBV7-2	TRBJ1-5	CASSPRSRELNQPQHF
TRBV6-5	TRBJ2-1	CASSYSWTYNEQFF
TRBV7-7	TRBJ2-1	CASSLQSGGSYNEQFF
TRBV7-9	TRBJ2-7	CASSFSLTASYEQYF
TRBV5-1	TRBJ1-1	CASSLAAGGSGDTEAFF
TRBV7-2	TRBJ2-1	CASSLGRRNEQFF
TRBV12-3/TRBV12-4	TRBJ2-1	CASSELTGKNEQFF
TRBV5-1	TRBJ1-1	CASSYRQNTEAFF
TRBV28	TRBJ2-5	CASTRGGPRETQYF
TRBV15	TRBJ2-3	CATSRDRGERYTDTQYF